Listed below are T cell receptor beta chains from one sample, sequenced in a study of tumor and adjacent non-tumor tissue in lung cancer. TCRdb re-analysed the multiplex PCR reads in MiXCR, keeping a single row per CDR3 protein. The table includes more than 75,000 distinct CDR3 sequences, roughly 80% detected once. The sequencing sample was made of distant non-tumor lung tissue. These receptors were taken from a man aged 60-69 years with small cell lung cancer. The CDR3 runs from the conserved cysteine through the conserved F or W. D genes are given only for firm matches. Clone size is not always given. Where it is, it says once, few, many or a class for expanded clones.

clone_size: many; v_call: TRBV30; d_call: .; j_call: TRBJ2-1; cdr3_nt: TGTGCCTGGAGTGTAAGCTCTGGGCACAATGAGCAGTTCTTC; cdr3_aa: CAWSVSSGHNEQFF
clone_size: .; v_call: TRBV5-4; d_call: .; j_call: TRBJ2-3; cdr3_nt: TGTGCCAGCAAAGCTACAGGAATAGATACGCAGTATTTT; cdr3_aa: CASKATGIDTQYF
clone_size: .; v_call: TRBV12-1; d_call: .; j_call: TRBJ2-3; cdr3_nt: TGTACCAGCAGCTTTGCCCAGACAGGGTATCATCTCACAGATAGGCAGTATTTT; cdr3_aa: CTSSFAQTGYHLTDRQYF
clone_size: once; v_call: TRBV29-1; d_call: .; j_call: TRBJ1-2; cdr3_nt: TGCAGCGTTGAAGATCATGAAGAACTCTATAGCTACACCTTC; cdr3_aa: CSVEDHEELYSYTF
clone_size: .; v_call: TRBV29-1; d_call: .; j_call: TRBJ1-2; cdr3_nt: TGCAGCGTGGGAACAGATGGCTACGCCTTC; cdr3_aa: CSVGTDGYAF
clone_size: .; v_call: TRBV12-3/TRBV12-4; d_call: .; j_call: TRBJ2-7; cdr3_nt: TGTGCCAGCAGTTTAACAGGGGGGGAGTATGAGCAGTACTTC; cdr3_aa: CASSLTGGEYEQYF
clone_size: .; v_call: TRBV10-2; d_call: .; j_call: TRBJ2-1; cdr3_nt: TGCGCTAGCTACGAGACTGGCCAGGGTGAGCAGTTATTC; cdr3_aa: CASYETGQGEQLF
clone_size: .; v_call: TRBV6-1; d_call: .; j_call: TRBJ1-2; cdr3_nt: TGTGTCAGCAGTGTGTATACCTTGACAGGAGCACTCTACGGCTACACCTTC; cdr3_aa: CVSSVYTLTGALYGYTF
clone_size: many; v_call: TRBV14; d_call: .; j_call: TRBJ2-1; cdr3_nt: TGTGCCAGCAGCCGGGCAGCGGCCAGCTCCTACAATGAGCAGTTCTTC; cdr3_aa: CASSRAAASSYNEQFF
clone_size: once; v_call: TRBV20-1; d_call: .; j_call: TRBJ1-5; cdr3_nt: TGCACTGCTAGAGACCGACGGACGGGCAATCAGCCCCAGCATTTT; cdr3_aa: CTARDRRTGNQPQHF
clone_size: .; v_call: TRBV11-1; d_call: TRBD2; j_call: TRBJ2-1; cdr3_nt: TGTGCTAGCAGCTTAGAATCGATGACTAGCGGGAGTGGCAATGAGCAGTTCTTC; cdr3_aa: CASSLESMTSGSGNEQFF
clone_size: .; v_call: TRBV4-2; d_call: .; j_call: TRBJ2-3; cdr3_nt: TGTGCCAGCAGCCAAGAAACAAGGGACCCGCTCACAGATACGCAGTATTTT; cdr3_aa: CASSQETRDPLTDTQYF
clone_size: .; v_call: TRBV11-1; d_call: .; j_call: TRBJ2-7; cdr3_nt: TGTTCCAGCAGCTACCTCTCTTCCGGGACTGCGTATGAGCAGTACTTC; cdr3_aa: CSSSYLSSGTAYEQYF
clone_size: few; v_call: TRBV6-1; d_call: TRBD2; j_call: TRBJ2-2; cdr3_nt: TGTGCCAGCAGTGAGCTAGCGGGAGTAAGCACCGGGGAGCTGTTTTTT; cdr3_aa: CASSELAGVSTGELFF
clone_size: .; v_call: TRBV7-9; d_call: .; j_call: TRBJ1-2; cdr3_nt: TGTGCCAGCAGCTCGATCCAGGAGGCGTCCGGCTACACCTTC; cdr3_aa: CASSSIQEASGYTF
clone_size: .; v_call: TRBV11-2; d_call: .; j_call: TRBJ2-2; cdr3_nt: TGTGCCAGCAGCTTTGATCGGGACATGGTCGGCACCGGGGAGCTGTTTTTT; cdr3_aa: CASSFDRDMVGTGELFF
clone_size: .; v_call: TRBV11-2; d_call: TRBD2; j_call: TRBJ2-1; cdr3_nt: TGTGCCAGCAGCCGGGAGGGTAGTATGGCCCTCCAAGAGCAGTTATTC; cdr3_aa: CASSREGSMALQEQLF
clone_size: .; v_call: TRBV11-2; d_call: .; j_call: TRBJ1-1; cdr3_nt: TGTGCCAGCAGCTTAGGCTCCGGGGAGAATACTGAAGCTTTCTTT; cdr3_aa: CASSLGSGENTEAFF
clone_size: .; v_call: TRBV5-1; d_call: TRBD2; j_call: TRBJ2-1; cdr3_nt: TGCGCCAGCAGGGACCTCCGGGCGGGGGGCTACAGTGAGCAGTTCTTC; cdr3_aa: CASRDLRAGGYSEQFF
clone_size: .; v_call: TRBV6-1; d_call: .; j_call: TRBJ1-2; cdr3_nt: TGTGCCAGCATGTTATCCCGGGACAAACATGGCTACACATTC; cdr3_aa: CASMLSRDKHGYTF
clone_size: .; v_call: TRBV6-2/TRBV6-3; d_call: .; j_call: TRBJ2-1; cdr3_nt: TGTGCCAACAGTACCGGTCCTAACACTGAACAGTTCTTC; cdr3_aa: CANSTGPNTEQFF
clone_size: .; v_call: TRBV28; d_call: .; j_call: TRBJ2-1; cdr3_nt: TGTGCCAGCAGTACCACAGGGCTTGGTGAGCAGATCTTC; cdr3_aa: CASSTTGLGEQIF
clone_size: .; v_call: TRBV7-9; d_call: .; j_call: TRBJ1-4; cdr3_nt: TGTGCCAGCAGCTCGAGCAGGGGCCGTGAAAAACTGTTTTTT; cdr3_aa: CASSSSRGREKLFF
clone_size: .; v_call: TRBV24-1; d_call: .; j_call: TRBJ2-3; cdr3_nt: TGTGCCACCAGTGCCTCAAGGTTCGGGATCACAGATACGCAGTATTTT; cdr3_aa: CATSASRFGITDTQYF
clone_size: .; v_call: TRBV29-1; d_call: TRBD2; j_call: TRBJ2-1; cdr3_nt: TGCAGTGTTGAAATTCAATGGCTAGCGGGAGGCAATGAGCAGTTCTTC; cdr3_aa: CSVEIQWLAGGNEQFF
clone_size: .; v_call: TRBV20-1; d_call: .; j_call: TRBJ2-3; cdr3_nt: TGCAGTGCTACATTCAACGACGATACGCAGTATTTT; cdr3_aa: CSATFNDDTQYF
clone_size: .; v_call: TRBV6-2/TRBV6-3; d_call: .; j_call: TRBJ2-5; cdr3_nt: TGTGCCAGCAGTTACGTCGGATACCCAGAGAACCAGTACTTC; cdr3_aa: CASSYVGYPENQYF
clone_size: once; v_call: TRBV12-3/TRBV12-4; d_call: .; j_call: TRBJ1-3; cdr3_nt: TGTGCCAACAGTTTTGGAGGAAGGAACACCATATATTTT; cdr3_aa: CANSFGGRNTIYF
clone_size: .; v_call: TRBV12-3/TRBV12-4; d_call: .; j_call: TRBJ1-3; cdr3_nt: TGTGCCAGCAGTTTTGGAGTACTGAACACCATATATTTT; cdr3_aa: CASSFGVLNTIYF
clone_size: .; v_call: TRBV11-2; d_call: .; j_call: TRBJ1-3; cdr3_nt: TGTGCCAGCACCCTAGAGGGATACCTCTCTGGAAACACCATATATTTT; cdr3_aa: CASTLEGYLSGNTIYF
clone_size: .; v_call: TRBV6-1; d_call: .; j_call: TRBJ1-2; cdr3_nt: TGTGCCAGCACTTGGACGACGAACAATGGCTACACCTTC; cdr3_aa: CASTWTTNNGYTF
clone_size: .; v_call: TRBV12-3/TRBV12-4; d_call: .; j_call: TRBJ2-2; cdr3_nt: TGTGCCAGCAGTCGGACTAACGGGAGACAGACCGGGGAGCTGTTTTTT; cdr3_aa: CASSRTNGRQTGELFF
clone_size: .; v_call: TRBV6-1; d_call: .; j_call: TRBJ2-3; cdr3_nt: TGTGCCAGCAGCTCCCTAGGGGCGGGACTCTCGGGCTCGAAGCAACAGTATTTT; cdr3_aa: CASSSLGAGLSGSKQQYF
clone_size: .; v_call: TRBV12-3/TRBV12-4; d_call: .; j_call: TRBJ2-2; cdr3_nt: TGTCTCAGCAGTTTTTGGTGGGAGTCGAACACCGGGGAGCTGTTTTTT; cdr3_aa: CLSSFWWESNTGELFF
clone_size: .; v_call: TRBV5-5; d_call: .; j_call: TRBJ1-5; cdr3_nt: TGTACCAGCATCTTGGAGGGGCAGTGGGGTAATCAGCCCCAGCATTTT; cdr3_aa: CTSILEGQWGNQPQHF
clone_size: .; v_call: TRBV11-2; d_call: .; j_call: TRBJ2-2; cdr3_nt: TGTGCCAGCAGGTTAACCCTCCTGGCCACCGGGGAGCTGTTTTTC; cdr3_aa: CASRLTLLATGELFF
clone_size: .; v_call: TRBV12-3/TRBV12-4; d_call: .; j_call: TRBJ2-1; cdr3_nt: TGTGCCAGCAGTTTAGTACAGTCCTACGATGAGCATTTCTTC; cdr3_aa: CASSLVQSYDEHFF
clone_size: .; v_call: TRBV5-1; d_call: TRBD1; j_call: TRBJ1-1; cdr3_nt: TGCGCCAGCAGCTCCACGGGACAGGAGTACACTGAAGCTTTATTT; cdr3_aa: CASSSTGQEYTEALF
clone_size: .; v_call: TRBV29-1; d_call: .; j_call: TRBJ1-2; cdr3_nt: TGCAGCGTTGTAGACACTTCCTATGGGTACATCTTC; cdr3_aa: CSVVDTSYGYIF
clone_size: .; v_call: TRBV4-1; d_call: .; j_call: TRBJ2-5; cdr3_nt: TGCGCCAGCAGCCAAGGGACTATCGAGCAAGAGACCCAGTACTTC; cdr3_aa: CASSQGTIEQETQYF
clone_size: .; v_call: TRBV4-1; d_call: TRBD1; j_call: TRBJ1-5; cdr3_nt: TGCACCAGCAGCCAGGGACAGGCGGGGCAGCCCCAGCATTTT; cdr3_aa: CTSSQGQAGQPQHF
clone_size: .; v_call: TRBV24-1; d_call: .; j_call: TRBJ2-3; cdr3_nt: TGTGCCACCAGTCTCGGTCGAAGGGGCGTGACAGATACGCAGTATTTT; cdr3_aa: CATSLGRRGVTDTQYF
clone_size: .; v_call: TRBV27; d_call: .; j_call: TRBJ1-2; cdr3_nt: TGTGCCAGCAGTCTAACCCTCGGGTCAGCCAAAAACTATGGCTACACCTTC; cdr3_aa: CASSLTLGSAKNYGYTF
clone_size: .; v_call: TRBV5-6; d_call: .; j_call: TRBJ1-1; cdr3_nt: TGTGCCAGCAGCTTGGCCTACAGGACAGCGAAAACTGAAGCTTTCTTT; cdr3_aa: CASSLAYRTAKTEAFF